This T cell receptor (beta chain) stems from a study of radiation and T cells in renal cell carcinoma. Findings of the study overall: Top tumor clonotypes rose in blood 2 weeks post-radiation, then contracted.

As concerns this clone: The antigen remains undetermined.

The germline gives CDR1 SNHLY, CDR2 FYNNEI. Trimming cost V 3 bases and J 2 bases; bases outside gene matches: 5. The CDR3 extends over 15 amino acids. The data were produced by immunoSEQ multiplex PCR, yet TCRdb's version contains in-frame clones alone and is incomplete. Here the sample spans about 130,000 clones, roughly 80% being singletons. Time point indicated: baseline pretreatment blood. As to treatment: 15 Gy SBRT to primary tumor, nephrectomy 4 weeks later. The specimen was blood, collected from a patient whose treatment included radiotherapy and nephrectomy. This sequence was found in a woman in her fifties or sixties with renal cell carcinoma. The rearrangement uses TRBV2 and TRBJ2-7, with 9 bases lining up with TRBD1. DNA for the CDR3: TGTGCCAGCAGTGAGGGGACAGGGAATACCTACGAGCAGTACTTC. Its translation: CASSEGTGNTYEQYF.